A selection of T cell receptor beta chains follows, all from one sample in a study of control samples from healthy donors and cancer patients. Generated by immunoSEQ multiplex PCR, the TCRdb table keeps only in-frame clones and is missing some. The data show around 250,000 clones, roughly 87% seen once. The sequenced sample was PBMCs. These TCRs come from an older woman with lung cancer. CDR3s include the opening cysteine and the closing phenylalanine or tryptophan. D genes are given only for firm matches. Where a row states a size, it is once, few, many or the class of an expanded clone; other rows omit it.

.	TRBV5-4	TRBJ1-1	TRBD1	TGTGCCAGCAGCTCCCAGGACAGGGGTAACACTGAAGCTTTCTTT	CASSSQDRGNTEAFF
.	TRBV3-1/TRBV3-2	TRBJ1-2	.	TGTGCCAGCAGCCCCCCTTCTACTAGACTAAACTATGGCTACACCTTC	CASSPPSTRLNYGYTF
.	TRBV30	TRBJ2-5	.	TGTGCCTGGAGTCCTCGGGGGCACCAAGAGACCCAGTACTTC	CAWSPRGHQETQYF
.	TRBV18	TRBJ2-1	TRBD2	TGTGCCAGCTCACCACTCCCGGGCCTCACATCTCTAGCGGGAGAGGATGAGCAGTTCTTC	CASSPLPGLTSLAGEDEQFF
.	TRBV5-1	TRBJ2-5	.	TGCGCCAGCAGCTACACCGGGGGCCCCCAAGAGACCCAGTACTTC	CASSYTGGPQETQYF
few	TRBV19	TRBJ1-2	.	TGTGCCAGTAGTATTCGAGGCTATGGCTACACCTTC	CASSIRGYGYTF
.	TRBV11-3	TRBJ2-1	.	TGTGCCAGCAGCCGAATAACAGGGAGTAAGGACAATGAGCAGTTCTTC	CASSRITGSKDNEQFF
.	TRBV24-1	TRBJ2-5	TRBD2	TGTGCCACCAGTGCTGGCCACCTGAGGGACTACGTGAAAGAGACCCAGTACTTC	CATSAGHLRDYVKETQYF
.	TRBV4-2	TRBJ1-2	.	TGTGCCAGCAGCCAAGATTTGATCGACTACTATGGCTACACCTTC	CASSQDLIDYYGYTF
.	TRBV5-1	TRBJ2-2	.	TGCGCCAGCAGCGCGGGACAGAGCGGGGAGCTGTTTTTT	CASSAGQSGELFF
.	TRBV29-1	TRBJ2-5	TRBD2	TGCAGCGCAATCCCGAATGGACTAGCGGGTACGCAAGAGACCCAGTACTTC	CSAIPNGLAGTQETQYF
few	TRBV4-1	TRBJ2-5	TRBD2	TGCGCCAGCAGCCAAGGGACGACTAGCGGGGGGTACCAAGAGACCCAGTACTTC	CASSQGTTSGGYQETQYF
.	TRBV2	TRBJ2-7	.	TGTGCCAGCAGTGCCCGGGACTACGAGCAGTACTTC	CASSARDYEQYF
.	TRBV6-4	TRBJ1-4	TRBD1	TGTGCCAGCAACAGACCAGGACAGGGCGGGGAAAAACTGTTTTTT	CASNRPGQGGEKLFF
.	TRBV5-1	TRBJ2-7	TRBD2	TGCGCCAGCAGCTCAGGGACTAGCGGGGGGGCCGAGGGATACGAGCAGTACTTC	CASSSGTSGGAEGYEQYF
.	TRBV11-2	TRBJ1-1	.	TGTGCCAGCAGCTTAGGTTTTATAGCTGAAGCTTTCTTT	CASSLGFIAEAFF
.	TRBV19	TRBJ2-3	.	TGTGCCAGTAGTATAGGGGGCGCATCGAGGGATACGCAGTATTTT	CASSIGGASRDTQYF
.	TRBV18	TRBJ1-4	TRBD1	TGTGCCAGCTCACTGACCGGGACAGGGAATGAAAAACTGTTTTTT	CASSLTGTGNEKLFF
.	TRBV27	TRBJ2-7	TRBD1	TGTGCCAGCAGTTCCTCGGGACAGCCCTACGAGCAGTACTTC	CASSSSGQPYEQYF
.	TRBV3-1/TRBV3-2	TRBJ1-1	.	TGTGCCAGCAGCCAAGTACAGGGAAACACTGAAGCTTTCTTT	CASSQVQGNTEAFF
.	TRBV6-1	TRBJ2-7	.	TGTGCCAGCAGTGATGGTCCCTCCTACGAGCAGTACTTC	CASSDGPSYEQYF
.	TRBV5-1	TRBJ2-1	TRBD2	TGCGCCAGCAGCCAGGGACTAGCGGGCTACAATGAGCAGTTCTTC	CASSQGLAGYNEQFF
.	TRBV28	TRBJ1-2	.	TGTGCCAGCAGGGGGGGCGCAGGGTATGGCTACACCTTC	CASRGGAGYGYTF
.	TRBV5-1	TRBJ2-2	.	TGCGCCAGCAGTAACGTGGTAGGCGCCGGGGAGCTGTTTTTT	CASSNVVGAGELFF
.	TRBV9	TRBJ1-1	.	TGTGCCAGCAGCGCAGGGAACACTGAAGCTTTCTTT	CASSAGNTEAFF
once	TRBV19	TRBJ2-7	.	TGTGCCAGTAGTACGGGACTTGGCCCCTACGAGCAGTACTTC	CASSTGLGPYEQYF
.	TRBV4-1	TRBJ2-3	.	TGCGCCAGCAGCCAAACCCCTTGGGCGGATACGCAGTATTTT	CASSQTPWADTQYF
.	TRBV1	TRBJ1-1	.	TGCACCGTGGGACCCCAGAGGTGTCTGAACACTGAAGCTTTCTTT	CTVGPQRCLNTEAFF
once	TRBV2	TRBJ2-6	TRBD2	TGTGCCAGCAGAGCCCTAGCGGGAATTTTAGGGGCCAACGTCCTGACTTTC	CASRALAGILGANVLTF
.	TRBV3-1/TRBV3-2	TRBJ1-5	.	TGTGCCAGCAGCCCGAGCCCGAGCCAGCCCCAGCATTTT	CASSPSPSQPQHF
.	TRBV2	TRBJ1-5	.	TGTGCCAGCAGTCGGACAGATAGCAATCAGCCCCAGCATTTT	CASSRTDSNQPQHF
.	TRBV6-2/TRBV6-3	TRBJ2-3	TRBD2	TGTGCCAGCAGTTACACCCCCCTCACCAGACTAGCGGCTAGCACAGATACGCAGTATTTT	CASSYTPLTRLAASTDTQYF
.	TRBV2	TRBJ2-5	.	TGTGCCAGCAGTGAGCTCGCGCTAAATTCAGAGACCCAGTACTTC	CASSELALNSETQYF
.	TRBV3-1/TRBV3-2	TRBJ2-4	TRBD2	TGTGCCAGCAGCCCGCGGGGGGACGTTAAAAACATTCAGTACTTC	CASSPRGDVKNIQYF
once	TRBV4-1	TRBJ1-2	.	TGCGCCAGCAGCCAAGATCTACCGACGGGGGCCTACACCTTC	CASSQDLPTGAYTF
.	TRBV2	TRBJ1-1	.	TGTGCCAGCAGTCTACTGGACGGAAACACTGAAGCTTTCTTT	CASSLLDGNTEAFF
.	TRBV18	TRBJ1-1	TRBD1	TGTGCCAGCTCACCACCGGGGCAGGGGGGCACTGAAGCTTTCTTT	CASSPPGQGGTEAFF
.	TRBV24-1	TRBJ1-1	TRBD1	TGTGCCACCAGTGATTCGGGACAGGGGGTCACTGAAGCTTTCTTT	CATSDSGQGVTEAFF
.	TRBV9	TRBJ2-7	.	TGTGCCAGCAGCGTAGTTACAGCCCCTCTCTACGAGCAGTACTTC	CASSVVTAPLYEQYF
.	TRBV6-2/TRBV6-3	TRBJ2-7	.	TGTGCCAGCAGTTACAGGGAACTCAACGAGCAGTACTTC	CASSYRELNEQYF
.	TRBV19	TRBJ1-1	.	TGTGCCAGTAGAACAGGCGGGTCCACTGAAGCTTTCTTT	CASRTGGSTEAFF
.	TRBV5-1	TRBJ1-2	.	TGCGCCAGCAGCTTCAGCCCTACTAACTATGGCTACACCTTC	CASSFSPTNYGYTF
.	TRBV6-1	TRBJ1-2	.	TGTGCCAGCAGTGAATTCCTAAACTATGGCTACACCTTC	CASSEFLNYGYTF
.	TRBV10-2	TRBJ2-2	.	TGCGCCAGCAGTGAGCCTGCGGGCACCGGGGAGCTGTTTTTT	CASSEPAGTGELFF
.	TRBV18	TRBJ2-1	TRBD1	TGTGCCAGCTCACCGGGACAGGTGCACAATGAGCAGTTCTTC	CASSPGQVHNEQFF
.	TRBV5-1	TRBJ2-3	TRBD1	TGCGCCAGCAGGGCAACTACAGGGGGCATAGATACGCAGTATTTT	CASRATTGGIDTQYF
once	TRBV19	TRBJ1-5	.	TGTGCCAGTACCCCGGGCGGGGGGCAATTACAGCCCCAGCATTTT	CASTPGGGQLQPQHF
.	TRBV18	TRBJ2-5	.	TGTGCCAGCTCACCAGGGCTCAACCAAGAGACCCAGTACTTC	CASSPGLNQETQYF
once	TRBV10-2	TRBJ2-2	.	TGCGCCAGCAGAAGAGGAGGGACCGGGGAGCTGTTTTTT	CASRRGGTGELFF
.	TRBV30	TRBJ1-6	TRBD1	TGTGCCTGGAGTGTACCGGGACAGGGTTCTTCACCCCTCCACTTT	CAWSVPGQGSSPLHF
.	TRBV24-1	TRBJ2-1	.	TGTGCCACCAGTGACCCCAGGGATGGTGGCGTTGAGCAGTTCTTC	CATSDPRDGGVEQFF
.	TRBV18	TRBJ1-1	.	TGTGCCAGCTCACCACCTGGAAGATTTACCGAAGCTTTCTTT	CASSPPGRFTEAFF
few	TRBV9	TRBJ2-3	.	TGTGCCAGCAGCGTAGTGGGTGGCACAGATACGCAGTATTTT	CASSVVGGTDTQYF
.	TRBV4-1	TRBJ2-3	TRBD1	TGCGCCAGCAACAGGGGATGGAGCACAGATACGCAGTATTTT	CASNRGWSTDTQYF
.	TRBV24-1	TRBJ2-5	TRBD2	TGTGCCACCAGTATTAGCGGGAGTGAGACCCAGTACTTC	CATSISGSETQYF